This T cell receptor (beta chain) was sequenced for a study of blood T cell repertoires in COVID-19. Measured with immunoSEQ multiplex PCR; TCRdb has only the in-frame clones, and not every one. The table lists more than 95,000 clones, 75% to 90% of them singletons. This CDR3 has 15 residues. Germline V gives CDR1 SNHLY, CDR2 FYNNEI. Unmatched junction bases numbered 4, after V lost 5 bases and J lost 4 bases. What was sequenced was peripheral blood. This clonotype was sampled from a man aged 50 to 59 with acute or convalescent COVID-19. The rearrangement joins TRBV2 to TRBJ2-2; 10 bases agree with TRBD1. In DNA form, the CDR3 reads TGTGCCAGCAGTCCGGACAGGGGGAGCACCGGGGAGCTGTTTTTT. It specifies CASSPDRGSTGELFF.